Reported below is one T cell receptor (beta chain). The antigen is unknown. Other DNA sequences in this specimen translate into the identical CDR3. The CDR3 totals 13 residues. In germline, CDR1 is SEHNR, CDR2 FQNEAQ (reference sequence). The V end was cut by 4 bases, the J end by 1 base, with 8 bases between. The study ran its PCR with 60 Vbeta and 13 Jbeta primers. Original processing notes: A follow-up analysis tallied tens of millions of unique TCR beta chains, roughly 11 million shared. The assay was immunoSEQ multiplex PCR, and TCRdb's table has in-frame clones only and misses some. The DNA was the basis for D and trimming; V, J and clone size are from that table. The sample carries some 150,000 clones, 77% recorded once. The data stem from a study of cytomegalovirus exposure and HLA in healthy donors. Study-level information: The Caucasian-associated ancestry cluster held around 81% of a few hundred genotyped donors.

Study-wide findings and caveats: Later genetic work tied a missense DCLRE1C variant to beta-chain V and J trimming. Some V segments (TRBV6-2 and TRBV6-3 among them) were excluded as indistinguishable.

V gene TRBV7-9 combines with J gene TRBJ2-7, with TRBD2 as a possible D gene (6 bases). The source is a male donor in good health and CMV-seronegative. The sample taken for sequencing was PBMCs. The CDR3 spells CASSSRGSYEQYF. The CDR3 DNA follows: TGTGCCAGCAGCTCCCGGGGGTCCTACGAGCAGTACTTC.